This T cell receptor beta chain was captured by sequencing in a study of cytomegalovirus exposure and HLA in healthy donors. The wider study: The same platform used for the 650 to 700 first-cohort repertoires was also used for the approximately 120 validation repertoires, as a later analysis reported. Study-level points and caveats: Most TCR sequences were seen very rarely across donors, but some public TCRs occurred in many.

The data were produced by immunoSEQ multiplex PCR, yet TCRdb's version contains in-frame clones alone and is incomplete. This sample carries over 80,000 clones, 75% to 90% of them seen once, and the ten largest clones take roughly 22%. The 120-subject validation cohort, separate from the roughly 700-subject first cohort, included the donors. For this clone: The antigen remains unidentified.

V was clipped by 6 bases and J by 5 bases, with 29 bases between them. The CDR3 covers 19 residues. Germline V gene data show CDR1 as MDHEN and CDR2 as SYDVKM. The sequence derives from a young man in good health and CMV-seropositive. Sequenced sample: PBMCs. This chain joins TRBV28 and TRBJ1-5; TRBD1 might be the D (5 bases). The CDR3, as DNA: TGTGCCAGCAGCCGGCCGGCCGGGGGTGGGGGACTTGTTGATCAGCCCCAGCATTTT. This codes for CASSRPAGGGGLVDQPQHF.